This TCR beta chain was sequenced during a study of blood T cell repertoires in COVID-19. Whole-study context: Samples of COVID-19 (acute and convalescent) were obtained from the United States, Italy and Spain.

The CDR3 spans 16 residues. V gave up 0 bases and J gave up 4 bases, with 14 bases separating them. Germline lookup yields CDR1 LGHDT and CDR2 YNNKEL (reference sequence). Sequencing was performed with immunoSEQ multiplex PCR; in TCRdb, only in-frame clones are kept and a portion is missing. The sample yields 300,000 to 350,000 clones, 90% seen once. The TCR sequence derives from a middle-aged woman with COVID-19, enrolled during active disease. This sequence joins TRBV3-1 (or the pseudogene TRBV3-2) and TRBJ2-3; possibly TRBD1 for D (5 bases). Material: peripheral blood. Here the CDR3 reads CASSQDRGRAADTQYF. The CDR3 region has the DNA TGTGCCAGCAGCCAAGATCGTGGCAGGGCGGCAGATACGCAGTATTTT.